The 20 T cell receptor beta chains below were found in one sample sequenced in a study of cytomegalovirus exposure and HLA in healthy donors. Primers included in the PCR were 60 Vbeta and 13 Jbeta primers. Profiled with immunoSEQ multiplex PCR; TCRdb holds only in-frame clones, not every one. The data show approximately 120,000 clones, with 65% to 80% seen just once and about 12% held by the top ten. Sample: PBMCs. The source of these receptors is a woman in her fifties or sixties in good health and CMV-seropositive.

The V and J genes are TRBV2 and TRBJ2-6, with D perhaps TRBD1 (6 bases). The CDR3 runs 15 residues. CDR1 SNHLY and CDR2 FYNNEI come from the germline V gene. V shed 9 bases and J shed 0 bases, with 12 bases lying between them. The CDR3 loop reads CAREKGDSGANVLTF. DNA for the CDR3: TGTGCCAGAGAGAAGGGGGACTCTGGGGCCAACGTCCTGACTTTC.

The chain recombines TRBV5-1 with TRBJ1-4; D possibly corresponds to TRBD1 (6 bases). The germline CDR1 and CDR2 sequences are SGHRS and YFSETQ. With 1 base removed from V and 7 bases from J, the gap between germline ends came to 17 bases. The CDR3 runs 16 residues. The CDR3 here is CASSLTRGGSSEKLFF. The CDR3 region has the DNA TGCGCCAGCAGCTTGACAAGAGGGGGTAGTTCTGAAAAACTGTTTTTT.

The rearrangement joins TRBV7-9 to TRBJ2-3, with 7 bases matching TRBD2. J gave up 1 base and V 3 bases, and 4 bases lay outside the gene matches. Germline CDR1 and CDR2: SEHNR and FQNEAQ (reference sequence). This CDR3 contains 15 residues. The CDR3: CASSFGGSRTDTQYF. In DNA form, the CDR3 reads TGTGCCAGCAGCTTTGGCGGGAGCCGCACAGATACGCAGTATTTT.

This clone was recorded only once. The CDR3 protein is CASSPAATGSGYGYTF. The CDR3, as DNA: TGTGCCAGCAGTCCGGCAGCGACAGGGTCGGGCTATGGCTACACCTTC. The V and J genes are TRBV6-4 and TRBJ1-2; 7 bases agree with TRBD1. Unmatched junction bases numbered 13, after V lost 5 bases and J lost 4 bases. The CDR3 has 16 amino acids. Germline V CDR1 and CDR2: MRHNA, SNTAGT.

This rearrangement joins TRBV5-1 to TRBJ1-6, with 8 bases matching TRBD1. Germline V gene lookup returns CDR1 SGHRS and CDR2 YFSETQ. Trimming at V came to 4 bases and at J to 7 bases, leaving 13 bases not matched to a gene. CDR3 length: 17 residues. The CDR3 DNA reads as TGCGCCAGCAGCCTTCGGACAGGGCAGGGCCAAAATTCACCCCTCCACTTT. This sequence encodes CASSLRTGQGQNSPLHF.

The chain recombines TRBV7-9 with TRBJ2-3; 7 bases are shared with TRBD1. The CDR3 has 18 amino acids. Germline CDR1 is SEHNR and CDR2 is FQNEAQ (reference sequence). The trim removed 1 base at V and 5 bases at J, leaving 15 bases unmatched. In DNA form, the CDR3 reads TGTGCCAGCAGCTTAGATGGGCAGGGGGACCCCAACGAAGATACGCAGTATTTT. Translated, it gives CASSLDGQGDPNEDTQYF.

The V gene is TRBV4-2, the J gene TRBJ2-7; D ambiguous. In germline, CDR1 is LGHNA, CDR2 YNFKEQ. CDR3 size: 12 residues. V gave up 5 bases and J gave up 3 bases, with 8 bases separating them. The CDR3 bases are TGTGCCAGCAGCGGAGAAAGCTACGAGCAGTACTTC. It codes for CASSGESYEQYF.

In DNA, the CDR3 is TGTGCCAGCAGTTGGGGCTACCTCAATGAGCAGTTCTTC. Translated: CASSWGYLNEQFF. V is TRBV27 and J is TRBJ2-1; perhaps TRBD1 as D (5 bases). CDR1 is MNHEY and CDR2 is SMNVEV in the germline V gene (reference sequence). This CDR3 is built from 13 residues. Trimming shortened V by 4 bases and J by 6 bases, and 10 bases separated the two germline ends.

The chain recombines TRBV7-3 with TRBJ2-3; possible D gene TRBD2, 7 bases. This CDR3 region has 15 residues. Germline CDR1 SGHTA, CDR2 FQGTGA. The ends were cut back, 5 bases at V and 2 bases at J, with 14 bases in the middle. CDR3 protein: CASSPKGGTTDTQYF. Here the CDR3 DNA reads TGTGCCAGCAGCCCGAAGGGGGGGACCACAGATACGCAGTATTTT.

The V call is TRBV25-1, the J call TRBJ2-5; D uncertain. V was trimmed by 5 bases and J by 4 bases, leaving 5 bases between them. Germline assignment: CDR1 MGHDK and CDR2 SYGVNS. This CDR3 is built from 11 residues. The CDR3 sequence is CASSLRETQYF. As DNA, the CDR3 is TGTGCCAGCAGTCTCAGAGAGACCCAGTACTTC.

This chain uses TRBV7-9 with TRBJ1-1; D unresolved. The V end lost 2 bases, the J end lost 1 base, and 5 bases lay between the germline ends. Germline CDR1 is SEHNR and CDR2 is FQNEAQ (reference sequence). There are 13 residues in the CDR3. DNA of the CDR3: TGTGCCAGCAGCTTAACGGGGAACACTGAAGCTTTCTTT. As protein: CASSLTGNTEAFF.

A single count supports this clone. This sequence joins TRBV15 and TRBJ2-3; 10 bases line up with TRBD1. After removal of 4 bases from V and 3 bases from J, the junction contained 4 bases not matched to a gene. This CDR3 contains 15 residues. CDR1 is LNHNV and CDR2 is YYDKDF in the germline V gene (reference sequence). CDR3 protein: CATSKGTGETDTQYF. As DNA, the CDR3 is TGTGCCACCAGCAAAGGGACAGGGGAGACAGATACGCAGTATTTT.

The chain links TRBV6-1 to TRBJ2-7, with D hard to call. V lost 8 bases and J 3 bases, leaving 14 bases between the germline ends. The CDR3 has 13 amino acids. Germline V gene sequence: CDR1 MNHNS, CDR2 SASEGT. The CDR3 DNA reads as TGTGCCAGCCGAGGTCCATCGTTCTACGAGCAGTACTTC. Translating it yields CASRGPSFYEQYF.

The CDR3 DNA reads TGTGCCAGCAGCTTCCCACAGGGACGTAGCTCCTACGAGCAGTACTTC. Translating gives CASSFPQGRSSYEQYF. This chain joins TRBV5-5 and TRBJ2-7, with a possible D match to TRBD1 (6 bases). V was cut by 2 bases and J by 0 bases, with 15 bases left in between. The CDR3 extends over 16 amino acids. CDR1 and CDR2 from the germline V gene are SGHKS and YYEKEE (reference sequence).

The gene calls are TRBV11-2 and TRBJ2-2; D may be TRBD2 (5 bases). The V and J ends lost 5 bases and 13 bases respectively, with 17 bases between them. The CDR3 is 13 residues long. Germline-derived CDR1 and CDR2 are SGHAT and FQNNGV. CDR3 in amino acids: CASSPERLGRLFF. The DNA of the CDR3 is TGTGCCAGCAGCCCGGAACGATTAGGGAGGCTGTTTTTT.

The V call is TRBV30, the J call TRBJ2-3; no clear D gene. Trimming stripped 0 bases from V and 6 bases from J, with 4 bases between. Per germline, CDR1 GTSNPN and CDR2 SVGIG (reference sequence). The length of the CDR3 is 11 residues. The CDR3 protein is CAWSVLDTQYF. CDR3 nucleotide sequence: TGTGCCTGGAGTGTACTTGATACGCAGTATTTT.

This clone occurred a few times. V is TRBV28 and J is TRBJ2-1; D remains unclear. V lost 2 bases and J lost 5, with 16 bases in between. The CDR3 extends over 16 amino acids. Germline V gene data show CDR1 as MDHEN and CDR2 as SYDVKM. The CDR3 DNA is TGTGCCAGCAGTTTAATCTCCAGCGCGAAACACAATGAGCAGTTCTTC. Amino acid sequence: CASSLISSAKHNEQFF.

CDR3 DNA: TGTGCCAGCTCACAAGATAGCGGGATTCAAGAGACCCAGTACTTC. It specifies CASSQDSGIQETQYF. This sequence joins TRBV18 and TRBJ2-5; 8 bases map to TRBD2. The germline gives CDR1 KGHSH, CDR2 LQKENI. The CDR3 has 15 residues. Trimming removed 4 bases from V and 2 bases from J; junction bases left unmatched: 6.

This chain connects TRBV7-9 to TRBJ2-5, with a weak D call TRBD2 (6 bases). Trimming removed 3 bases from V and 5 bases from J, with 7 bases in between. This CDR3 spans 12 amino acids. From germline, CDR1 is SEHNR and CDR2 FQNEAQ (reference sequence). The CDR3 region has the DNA TGTGCCAGCAGCTTTAGCGGTGAGACCCAGTACTTC. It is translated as CASSFSGETQYF.

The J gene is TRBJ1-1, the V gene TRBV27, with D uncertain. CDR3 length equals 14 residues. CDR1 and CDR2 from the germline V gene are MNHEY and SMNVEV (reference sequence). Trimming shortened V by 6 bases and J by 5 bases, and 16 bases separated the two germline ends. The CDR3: CASSHGDRGTEAFF. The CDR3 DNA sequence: TGTGCCAGCAGCCACGGGGATCGGGGTACTGAAGCTTTCTTT.